A single sample is the source of the 8 T cell receptor beta chains below, sequenced in a study of blood T cells in healthy people across ages. PCR was performed a second time for about 6 to 11 cycles using a sample-barcoded 5' primer and a J-beta primer mix. TCRdb used MiXCR to reprocess the 5' RACE reads, holding one entry per CDR3 protein. The sample lists about 1.1 million distinct CDR3 sequences, under 40% occurring once. The sequencing sample was made of blood. All receptors come from a man in his late teens or twenties in good health.

This clonotype has more than one count but fewer than ten. The rearrangement uses TRBV7-8 and TRBJ2-2, with TRBD2 matching 11 bases. With V trimmed by 5 bases and J by 2 bases, 10 bases remained unmatched. The CDR3 is made up of 18 amino acids. The germline V gene has CDR1 SGHVS and CDR2 FQNEAQ. In DNA, the CDR3 is TGTGCCAGCAGCCCCACGCCACTAGCGGGGGTTAACACCGGGGAGCTGTTTTTT. Translating gives CASSPTPLAGVNTGELFF. The whole variable domain, filled in from reference TRBV7-8 and TRBJ2-2, reads GAGVSQSPRYKVAKRGQDVALRCDPISGHVSLFWYQQALGQGPEFLTYFQNEAQLDKSGLPSDRFFAERPEGSVSTLKIQRTQQEDSAVYLCASSPTPLAGVNTGELFFGEGSRLTVL.

The chain recombines TRBV2 with TRBJ2-7; D is ambiguous. The CDR3 totals 13 residues. Germline V CDR1 and CDR2: SNHLY, FYNNEI. The V end lost 4 bases, the J end lost 2 bases, and 9 bases lay between the germline ends. CDR3 amino acids: CASSALRAYEQYF. CDR3 bases: TGTGCCAGCAGTGCTCTCAGAGCCTACGAGCAGTACTTC. The variable domain in full, with the rest retrieved from reference TRBV2 and TRBJ2-7, is EPEVTQTPSHQVTQMGQEVILRCVPISNHLYFYWYRQILGQKVEFLVSFYNNEISEKSEIFDDQFSVERPDGSNFTLKIRSTKLEDSAMYFCASSALRAYEQYFGPGTRLTVT.

The chain couples TRBV20-1 to TRBJ1-2; possible D gene TRBD1, 6 bases. V was clipped by 6 bases and J by 4 bases, with 12 bases between them. CDR1 and CDR2 (germline): DFQATT, SNEGSKA (reference sequence). This CDR3 region has 12 residues. In DNA, the CDR3 is TGCAGTGCGGCAGGGGAGGGCTATGGCTACACCTTC. Translation: CSAAGEGYGYTF.

The chain is built from TRBV9 and TRBJ2-3; 13 nucleotides align to TRBD2. There are 15 residues in the CDR3. V gave up 6 bases and J gave up 6 bases; unmatched junction bases: 7. Germline loops: CDR1 SGDLS, CDR2 YYNGEE. This CDR3 is CASTQLTSGRDTQYF. CDR3 bases: TGTGCCAGCACCCAATTGACTAGCGGGAGGGATACGCAGTATTTT.

This clonotype was counted once. The chain has TRBV25-1 and TRBJ1-1; perhaps TRBD1 as D (5 bases). Trimming took off 3 bases at V and 4 bases at J, with 12 bases between the two ends. In germline, CDR1 is MGHDK, CDR2 SYGVNS. The CDR3 is made up of 14 amino acids. The CDR3 sequence is CASSEVGDGTEAFF. The DNA of the CDR3 is TGTGCCAGCAGTGAGGTAGGGGACGGCACTGAAGCTTTCTTT.

The chain has TRBV29-1 and TRBJ1-2; D is uncertain. Germline CDR1 is SQVTM and CDR2 is ANQGSEA. Trimming left V 4 bases short and J 7 bases short, with 16 bases between. This CDR3 contains 13 residues. CDR3 amino acids: CSVAPRRASGYTF. CDR3 bases: TGCAGCGTTGCCCCGAGGAGGGCCAGTGGCTACACCTTC.

This chain uses TRBV2 with TRBJ1-5, with D perhaps TRBD1 (5 bases). The CDR3 is 13 amino acids. Per germline, CDR1 SNHLY and CDR2 FYNNEI. V lost 4 bases and J 3 bases, leaving 7 bases between the germline ends. The CDR3 nucleotides read TGTGCCAGCAGTGGGGGGATCAATCAGCCCCAGCATTTT. Its translation: CASSGGINQPQHF.

This clonotype was detected a few times. The J gene is TRBJ2-1, the V gene TRBV7-2; 7 positions match TRBD2. Germline CDR1 and CDR2: SGHTA and FQGNSA. CDR3 length: 17 residues. The J segment lost 11 bases and the V segment lost 1 base, leaving 17 bases of the junction unmatched. DNA of the CDR3: TGTGCCAGCAGCTTAGATCCTATGGGGGGGATAAAGTCTAAGCAGTTCTTC. Protein: CASSLDPMGGIKSKQFF.